This T cell receptor beta chain was recorded in a study of T cell changes during pregnancy in multiple sclerosis. Assay used: immunoSEQ multiplex PCR; TCRdb lists only in-frame clones, some missing. The sample contains roughly 80,000 clones, just over 90% of which appear only once. Germline values: CDR1 SGHVS, CDR2 FQNEAQ. This CDR3 region has 15 residues. V lost 0 bases, J lost 2 bases, and 8 bases lay in between. Here the sequenced sample was peripheral blood, taken before pregnancy. The sequence was obtained from a female donor with multiple sclerosis, enrolled in a pregnancy study. J is TRBJ2-1 and V is TRBV7-8; D remains unclear. DNA for the CDR3: TGTGCCAGCAGCTTAGCCTCGGGTGCCTACAATGAGCAGTTCTTC. Amino acid sequence: CASSLASGAYNEQFF.